This T cell receptor beta chain was sequenced for a study of tumor and adjacent non-tumor tissue in lung cancer. The library came from three nested PCR rounds adapted from ARM-PCR protocols. One entry per CDR3 protein results from TCRdb running MiXCR on the multiplex PCR reads. The table records roughly 120,000 distinct CDR3 sequences, roughly 73% of them present only once. RNA was extracted from bulk tissue without any cell sorting. Newly diagnosed lung cancer patients had thoracic surgery in China, August–late 2014, without prior chemotherapy. Trimming shortened V by 7 bases and J by 6 bases, and 17 bases separated the two germline ends. Germline CDR1 and CDR2: DFQATT and SNEGSKA (reference sequence). This CDR3 is 13 amino acids long. Worth noting for this clonotype: Its antigen remains unidentified. Just one base apart from a much larger clone, this may be a read error. Because the CDR3 is missing its conserved closing phenylalanine or tryptophan, this is likely a read error.

Study-wide results and caveats: Tumor tissue had significantly higher TCR diversity than normal lung.

The source of this sequence is an older woman with non-small cell lung cancer. The chain recombines TRBV20-1 with TRBJ2-3; D not certain. The sample comprised lung tumor tissue. CDR3 DNA sequence: TGCAGTGGTTCCCTCCGTCCTGGTGATACGCAGTATTTA. This translates into CSGSLRPGDTQYL.